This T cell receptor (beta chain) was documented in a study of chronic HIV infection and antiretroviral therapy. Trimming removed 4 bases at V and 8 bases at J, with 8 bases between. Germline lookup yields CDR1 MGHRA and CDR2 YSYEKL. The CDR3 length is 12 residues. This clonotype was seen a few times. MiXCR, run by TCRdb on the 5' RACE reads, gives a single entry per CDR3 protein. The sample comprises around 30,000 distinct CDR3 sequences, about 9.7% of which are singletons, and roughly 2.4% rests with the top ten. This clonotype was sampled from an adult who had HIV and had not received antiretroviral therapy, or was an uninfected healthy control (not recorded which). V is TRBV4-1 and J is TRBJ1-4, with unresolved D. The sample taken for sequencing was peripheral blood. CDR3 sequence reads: CASSLEGEKLFF. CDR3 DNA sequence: TGCGCCAGCAGCCTGGAAGGGGAAAAACTGTTTTTT.